A selection of T cell receptor beta chains follows, all from one sample in a study of T cell responses to AZD1222 COVID-19 vaccine. The repertoire was sequenced with immunoSEQ multiplex PCR; TCRdb's copy has only in-frame clones and lacks some. In the table there are approximately 70,000 clones, 87% of which are singletons. The sequencing used peripheral blood, collected on day 0 of AZD1222 vaccination. All receptors derive from an adult in good health. Each CDR3 is given with its conserved first and last residue.

>TRBJ2-3|TRBV11-2
CASSLVPGVIDTQYF
>TRBJ1-5|TRBV19
CASSIQGQPQHF
>TRBJ1-1|TRBV30
CAWSREGTEAFF
>TRBJ2-5|TRBV21-1
CASSKDRGLEETQYF
>TRBJ1-6|TRBV27
CASRPGTVNSPLHF
>TRBJ2-3|TRBV30
CAWTRGLSTDTQYF
>TRBJ2-3|TRBV2
CASGRFYSTDTQYF
>TRBJ1-2|TRBV19
CASSFRGFYGYTF
>TRBJ2-7|TRBV13
CASSDSDGGFYEQYF
>TRBJ2-3|TRBV7-2
CASSLDLAGGTDTQYF
>TRBJ1-1|TRBV7-9
CASSLRSGGVEREAFF
>TRBJ2-1|TRBV7-9
CASSPTAGGGNEQFF
>TRBJ1-3|TRBV4-2
CASSQDGVYSGNTIYF
>TRBJ1-1|TRBV27
CASRQGTVNTEAFF
>TRBJ1-1|TRBV3-1/TRBV3-2
CASSQVPFGNTEAFF
>TRBJ2-7|TRBV6-5
CASSRDREDEQYF
>TRBJ2-1|TRBV10-1
CASSEDWNEQFF
>TRBJ1-6|TRBV30
CAWSPDRYNSPLHF
>TRBJ2-7|TRBV5-6
CASSDTLAYEQYF
>TRBJ1-1|TRBV18
CASSPALNTEAFF
>TRBJ1-1|TRBV2
CASSGQLNTEAFF
>TRBJ1-5|TRBV11-2
CASSLDRGLGDYSNQPQHF
>TRBJ1-6|TRBV7-2
CASSFGRVDSPLHF
>TRBJ1-1|TRBV29-1
CSLQLHANTEAFF
>TRBJ1-4|TRBV6-5
CASMGTVKKLFF
>TRBJ1-2|TRBV21-1
CASSRGDELNYGYTF
>TRBJ2-1|TRBV7-2
CASSLAVGSGGKEQFF
>TRBJ1-3|TRBV5-4
CASSLAQLLTDIYF
>TRBJ2-7|TRBV7-2
CASSLGPTGTYEQYF
>TRBJ2-5|TRBV5-1
CASTNRVETQYF
>TRBJ2-3|TRBV11-2
CASTNGWAADTQYF
>TRBJ1-6|TRBV27
CASSFRQGHSPLHF
>TRBJ2-5|TRBV19
CASSIDAGGETQYF
>TRBJ2-2|TRBV3-1/TRBV3-2
CASSPPIAGSGTGELFF
>TRBJ2-1|TRBV9
CASSVGGGGARYNEQFF
>TRBJ1-5|TRBV7-8
CASSSFRGLQPQHF
>TRBJ2-7|TRBV7-9
CASSLQGYEQYF